The subject of this entry is one TCR beta chain. The participants were between roughly 18 and 100 years old and came from some 23 US areas. It was within 2 weeks before study entry that exposed participants met a COVID-19 case. The data stem from a study of blood T cell repertoires in COVID-19. Original methodology: Estimation of nucleated cell counts was performed using reference gene primer amplification. The assay was immunoSEQ multiplex PCR, and TCRdb's table has in-frame clones only and misses some. The V and J calls and clone size were taken over from that table, and D and trimming were inferred from the DNA. The profile shows 200,000 to 250,000 clones, around nine tenths of them singletons. There are 15 residues in the CDR3. CDR1 and CDR2 (germline): ENHRY, SYGVKD. Trimming cost V 0 bases and J 6 bases; bases outside gene matches: 2.

The TCR was taken from a woman aged 30 to 39 who had been exposed to COVID-19. The chain combines TRBV10-3 with TRBJ2-1; TRBD1 matches 10 bases. The sample comprised PBMCs or T cells enriched from blood (not recorded which). This chain's CDR3 is CAISESRQGANEQFF. The DNA of the CDR3 is TGTGCCATCAGTGAGTCACGACAGGGGGCCAATGAGCAGTTCTTC.